The rows below give T cell receptor beta chains drawn from one sample of a study of blood T cell repertoires in COVID-19. Profiling relied on immunoSEQ multiplex PCR, and the TCRdb table lists in-frame clones only, not all of them. The table has approximately 100,000 clones, 85% seen once. The material sequenced was peripheral blood. These receptor sequences come from an older man with acute or convalescent COVID-19. Each CDR3 is given with its conserved first and last residue. D genes are given only for firm matches. Size is omitted from some rows. Given values are once, few, many or a class for expanded clones.

v_call,clone_size,d_call,j_call,cdr3_nt,cdr3_aa
TRBV19,few,TRBD1,TRBJ1-1,TGTGCCAGTAGTCCCAGACAGGGGGCTACTGAAGCTTTCTTT,CASSPRQGATEAFF
TRBV7-3,.,.,TRBJ2-5,TGTGCCAGCAGCTTAACCGGTAGCGGCCTCCAAGAGACCCAGTACTTC,CASSLTGSGLQETQYF
TRBV24-1,.,TRBD2,TRBJ2-3,TGTGCCACCAGTGATCCTAGCGGGAGCACAGATACGCAGTATTTT,CATSDPSGSTDTQYF
TRBV24-1,.,.,TRBJ1-2,TGTGCCACCAGTGATGGTCAGGGGAACTACTATGGCTACACCTTC,CATSDGQGNYYGYTF
TRBV27,.,TRBD1,TRBJ1-2,TGTGCCAGCAGTTTTAGACAGGGGCATGGCTACACCTTC,CASSFRQGHGYTF
TRBV19,.,.,TRBJ2-1,TGTGCCAGTAGTATTGGACAGAACAATGAGCAGTTCTTC,CASSIGQNNEQFF
TRBV30,.,.,TRBJ2-3,TGTGCCTGGAGCCAACTAGGGCCCACAGATACGCAGTATTTT,CAWSQLGPTDTQYF
TRBV2,.,TRBD2,TRBJ2-5,TGTGCCAGCAGTAGGGCTAGCGGAACCCAAGAGACCCAGTACTTC,CASSRASGTQETQYF
TRBV7-3,.,TRBD1,TRBJ2-3,TGTGCCAGCAGCCGCGGGACAGGGGGCTTCGATACGCAGTATTTT,CASSRGTGGFDTQYF
TRBV28,.,TRBD1,TRBJ2-1,TGTGCCAGCCTCCGGACAGGGGGTTTTTATGAGCAGTTCTTC,CASLRTGGFYEQFF
TRBV28,.,.,TRBJ2-3,TGTGCCAGCAGCTGGGCTGGCACAGATACGCAGTATTTT,CASSWAGTDTQYF
TRBV18,.,.,TRBJ1-5,TGTGCCAGCTCACCCCCGGGGGGATATCAGCCCCAGCATTTT,CASSPPGGYQPQHF
TRBV7-2,.,TRBD1,TRBJ1-1,TGTGCCAGCAGCCCTCAGGGGGGCGTGTTCGGAGCTTTCTTT,CASSPQGGVFGAFF
TRBV28,.,TRBD1,TRBJ2-6,TGTGCCAGCAGTCCCATCCGAAGACAGGGACCCGGGGCCAACGTCCTGACTTTC,CASSPIRRQGPGANVLTF
TRBV28,few,TRBD1,TRBJ1-6,TGTGCCAGCAGGATCCTGGACAGGGTTAATTCACCCCTCCACTTT,CASRILDRVNSPLHF
TRBV11-1,.,.,TRBJ2-5,TGTGCCAGCAGCTTAGCGCTCTCTGCGGGAATAGAGACCCAGTACTTC,CASSLALSAGIETQYF
TRBV14,.,.,TRBJ2-1,TGTGCCAGCAGCCAAGAGTCACCGCTTAGCGGAATTTACAATGAGCAGTTCTTC,CASSQESPLSGIYNEQFF
TRBV15,.,TRBD1,TRBJ1-3,TGTGCCACCAGCAGAGGACAGGGGTTCAGCTCTGGAAACACCATATATTTT,CATSRGQGFSSGNTIYF
TRBV19,once,TRBD1,TRBJ1-1,TGTGCCAGTAGTATTTTTACAGGGGACGATATAGCTTTCTTT,CASSIFTGDDIAFF
TRBV2,.,.,TRBJ1-5,TGTGCCAGCAGTGATATCGGTATAGCTGACCAGCCCCAGCATTTT,CASSDIGIADQPQHF
TRBV5-1,.,.,TRBJ1-1,TGCGCCAGCAGCTTGGCCCTGGGCCCGAACACTGAAGCTTTCTTT,CASSLALGPNTEAFF
TRBV9,.,TRBD1,TRBJ1-6,TGTGCCAGCAGCGGCGAGGGGGCTGGTAATTCACCCCTCCACTTT,CASSGEGAGNSPLHF
TRBV10-3,.,.,TRBJ1-5,TGTGCCATCAGTGAGTCCCGACAGCTCAATCAGCCCCAGCATTTT,CAISESRQLNQPQHF
TRBV14,.,.,TRBJ2-5,TGTGCCAGCAGCTGGAGAGAGACCCAGTACTTC,CASSWRETQYF
TRBV19,.,.,TRBJ1-2,TGTGCCAGTAGTATCGCGGACACCAACTATGGCTACACCTTC,CASSIADTNYGYTF
TRBV18,.,.,TRBJ2-1,TGTGCCAGCTCACCCCTAGCGCTGGCCTACAATGAGCAGTTCTTC,CASSPLALAYNEQFF
TRBV28,.,.,TRBJ1-2,TGTGCCAGCAGCATCCCGGGTAGGCCCTATGGCTACACCTTC,CASSIPGRPYGYTF
TRBV3-1/TRBV3-2,.,TRBD2,TRBJ2-5,TGTGCCAGCAGCCGCTTGACTGAGCTAGCGGGAAGGGGTGAGACCCAGTACTTC,CASSRLTELAGRGETQYF
TRBV20-1,.,TRBD1,TRBJ1-4,TGCAGTGCTAGTGGGACAGGGCGGTCCATTGCAACTAATGAAAAACTGTTTTTT,CSASGTGRSIATNEKLFF
TRBV6-5,.,TRBD2,TRBJ2-2,TGTGCCAGCAGTTACTATCGGACTAGCAGTTCCGGGGAGCTGTTTTTT,CASSYYRTSSSGELFF
TRBV14,.,.,TRBJ2-5,TGTGCCAGCAGCCAAGGTATGGGACTCCAACAAGAGACCCAGTACTTC,CASSQGMGLQQETQYF
TRBV5-5,.,TRBD2,TRBJ2-3,TGTGCCAGCAGCCCGACTAGCGGGAGTTTCCGTACGCAGTATTTT,CASSPTSGSFRTQYF
TRBV7-3,.,.,TRBJ1-1,TGTGCCAGCAGCCCTACAGGGCTCGGAGGCACTGAAGCTTTCTTT,CASSPTGLGGTEAFF
TRBV4-3,.,.,TRBJ1-1,TGCGCCAGCAGCCAAGATTTAGCCGACACTGAAGCTTTCTTT,CASSQDLADTEAFF
TRBV5-5,.,.,TRBJ2-7,TGTGCCAGCAGCCCCACAGGAAACTCCTACGAGCAGTACTTC,CASSPTGNSYEQYF
TRBV7-9,few,TRBD1,TRBJ1-2,TGTGCCAGCAGCCCCCGGGACAGCTATGGCTACACCTTC,CASSPRDSYGYTF
TRBV7-3,once,TRBD2,TRBJ2-2,TGTGCCAGCAGCTCGGGACTAGCGGGATTCGCGAACACCGGGGAGCTGTTTTTT,CASSSGLAGFANTGELFF
TRBV7-8,.,.,TRBJ1-1,TGTGCCAGCAGCCTCCAAACCCAGGGAACTGAAGCTTTCTTT,CASSLQTQGTEAFF
TRBV9,.,TRBD2,TRBJ2-3,TGTGCCAGCAGCCCTCAGACTAGCGGGACCACTAGCACAGATACGCAGTATTTT,CASSPQTSGTTSTDTQYF
TRBV6-4,.,.,TRBJ2-1,TGTGCCAGCAGTGACTATTATGGGGACACTGAGCAGTTCTTC,CASSDYYGDTEQFF
TRBV5-4,.,.,TRBJ2-7,TGTGCCAGCAGCTTGGACCCCGCCATCGCGAGCTCCTACGAGCAGTACTTC,CASSLDPAIASSYEQYF
TRBV24-1,.,.,TRBJ2-2,TGTGCCACCAGTGATTATGTCGGCACCGGGGAGCTGTTTTTT,CATSDYVGTGELFF
TRBV6-5,few,TRBD1,TRBJ1-5,TGTGCCAGCAGCTCGGGACAGGCTCTCAATCAGCCCCAGCATTTT,CASSSGQALNQPQHF
TRBV10-2,.,TRBD2,TRBJ2-2,TGCGCCAGCAGTAATAGCGGGAGCACCGGGGAGCTGTTTTTT,CASSNSGSTGELFF
TRBV18,.,TRBD1,TRBJ1-5,TGTGCCAGCTCACCTACAGGGGACGGTCAGCCCCAGCATTTT,CASSPTGDGQPQHF
TRBV27,.,.,TRBJ1-1,TGTGCCAGCAGCAGTCGGCGGGGGATGAACACTGAAGCTTTCTTT,CASSSRRGMNTEAFF
TRBV6-4,.,.,TRBJ1-5,TGTGCCAGCAGTGGCACGACAGTGTTCAATCAGCCCCAGCATTTT,CASSGTTVFNQPQHF
TRBV18,.,.,TRBJ2-2,TGTGCCAGCTCACCAGCAGGTTCAGGCACCGGGGAGCTGTTTTTT,CASSPAGSGTGELFF
TRBV27,once,TRBD1,TRBJ2-3,TGTGCCAGCAGTTTAAGAGACAGGGCGACAGATACGCAGTATTTT,CASSLRDRATDTQYF
TRBV30,.,TRBD1,TRBJ1-1,TGTGCCTGGAGTCCGGGACAGGGAATGAACACTGAAGCTTTCTTT,CAWSPGQGMNTEAFF
TRBV10-2,.,TRBD2,TRBJ2-1,TGCGCCAGCAGTGAGTCTCGACTAGCGGGGAATGAGCAGTTCTTC,CASSESRLAGNEQFF
TRBV2,.,TRBD2,TRBJ2-3,TGTGCCAGCAGCGTCGTTTTGCGAGGACTAGCGGGAGCTCTAGATACGCAGTATTTT,CASSVVLRGLAGALDTQYF
TRBV5-1,few,TRBD1,TRBJ1-2,TGCGCCAGCAGCTTGGGCACGAGACAGGGAGGAGGCTACACCTTC,CASSLGTRQGGGYTF
TRBV2,.,.,TRBJ1-5,TGTGCCAGCAGTGAAGCGGGGGGGCACGGCAATCAGCCCCAGCATTTT,CASSEAGGHGNQPQHF
TRBV28,once,TRBD1,TRBJ2-1,TGTGCCAGCAGTTTGTTCGGGACAGGAGGCTACAATGAGCAGTTCTTC,CASSLFGTGGYNEQFF